A selection of T cell receptor beta chains follows, all from one sample in a study of blood T cells in healthy people across ages. Via MiXCR, TCRdb re-called the 5' RACE reads, giving one row per CDR3 protein. There are about 580,000 distinct CDR3 sequences in the sample; under 55% occur only once, and roughly 24% lies in the top ten. The sample consisted of blood. These receptors were obtained from a man at least 80 years old in good health. Each CDR3 is given with its conserved first and last residue. A D gene is named only where the DNA matches it firmly. Not all rows give a size; the values are once, few, many and, for expanded clones, a class.

TRBJ2-7	NA	TRBV5-1	NA	CASRTTGSGDEQYF	TGCGCCAGCAGAACCACAGGGTCTGGGGACGAGCAGTACTTC
TRBJ2-7	NA	TRBV13	NA	CASSLGLGGFHEQYF	TGTGCCAGCAGCTTAGGCCTCGGGGGTTTCCACGAGCAGTACTTC
TRBJ2-7	TRBD2	TRBV12-3/TRBV12-4	few	CASSFDAGGPSYEQYF	TGTGCCAGCAGCTTTGACGCGGGGGGACCCTCCTACGAGCAGTACTTC
TRBJ2-1	TRBD2	TRBV6-6	many	CASKETHSGRANEQFF	TGTGCCAGCAAGGAAACCCATAGCGGGAGGGCCAATGAGCAGTTCTTC
TRBJ1-2	NA	TRBV5-1	NA	CASSLGRTQSLHGYTF	TGCGCCAGCAGCTTGGGTAGGACACAGTCCCTCCATGGCTACACCTTC
TRBJ2-2	NA	TRBV29-1	NA	CSASIQGLDTGELFF	TGCAGCGCTTCCATCCAGGGATTAGACACCGGGGAGCTGTTTTTT
TRBJ2-1	NA	TRBV11-3	few	CASSRGTVNEQFF	TGTGCCAGCAGCCGCGGGACGGTTAATGAGCAGTTCTTC
TRBJ2-1	NA	TRBV14	NA	CASSQDYYNEQFF	TGTGCCAGCAGCCAAGATTACTACAATGAGCAGTTCTTC
TRBJ1-2	NA	TRBV7-2	few	CASSLVGGRPWGLGYTF	TGTGCCAGCAGCTTAGTCGGTGGCCGGCCATGGGGGCTTGGCTACACCTTC
TRBJ1-6	NA	TRBV20-1	NA	CSASAALGHNSPLHF	TGCAGTGCTAGTGCTGCGTTAGGCCATAATTCACCCCTCCACTTT
TRBJ2-7	NA	TRBV7-2	NA	CASSLTGLGSYEQYF	TGTGCCAGCAGCCTAACGGGACTGGGTTCCTACGAGCAGTACTTC
TRBJ1-2	TRBD1	TRBV14	NA	CASSPGTGIRYGYTF	TGTGCCAGCAGCCCAGGGACAGGGATTCGCTATGGCTACACCTTC
TRBJ2-7	TRBD1	TRBV28	NA	CASRQPGQGRYEQYF	TGTGCCAGCAGACAACCGGGACAGGGGAGGTACGAGCAGTACTTC
TRBJ1-2	TRBD1	TRBV4-2	once	CASSSHRDRDGYTF	TGTGCCAGCAGCTCTCACCGGGACAGGGACGGCTACACCTTC
TRBJ2-2	NA	TRBV6-4	once	CASRRTINTGELFF	TGTGCCAGCAGAAGGACAATTAACACCGGGGAGCTGTTTTTT
TRBJ2-1	NA	TRBV2	NA	CASKNEAYNEQFF	TGTGCCAGCAAAAACGAGGCCTACAATGAGCAGTTCTTC
TRBJ2-7	NA	TRBV20-1	NA	CSASVSELTYEQYF	TGCAGTGCTAGCGTTAGCGAGCTTACCTACGAGCAGTACTTC
TRBJ2-1	TRBD2	TRBV4-2	NA	CASSQVTTSRYNEQFF	TGTGCCAGCAGCCAAGTTACGACTAGCCGGTACAATGAGCAGTTCTTC
TRBJ2-5	NA	TRBV3-1	NA	CASSQGLGKQETQYF	TGTGCCAGCAGCCAAGGACTAGGAAAACAAGAGACCCAGTACTTC
TRBJ2-3	TRBD2	TRBV7-2	NA	CASSFISGRAGGTRYF	TGTGCCAGCAGCTTCATCAGCGGGAGGGCCGGGGGTACGCGGTATTTT
TRBJ2-1	NA	TRBV4-1	NA	CASSHRSRGRGYNEQFF	TGCGCCAGCAGCCATAGAAGTCGGGGGCGAGGGTACAATGAGCAGTTCTTC
TRBJ2-4	TRBD1	TRBV28	few	CASSLTGRWDIQYF	TGTGCCAGCAGTTTGACAGGGAGATGGGACATTCAGTACTTC
TRBJ2-1	NA	TRBV6-5	NA	CASSYSRAAVYNEQFF	TGTGCCAGCAGTTACTCGAGAGCGGCTGTCTACAATGAGCAGTTCTTC
TRBJ2-3	NA	TRBV20-1	few	CSARPELDTQYF	TGCAGTGCTAGGCCCGAGCTTGATACGCAGTATTTT
TRBJ2-1	TRBD1	TRBV5-5	NA	CASSVTPGTGGWNEQFF	TGTGCCAGCAGCGTTACTCCCGGGACAGGGGGCTGGAATGAGCAGTTCTTC
TRBJ2-3	NA	TRBV12-3/TRBV12-4	NA	CASSGQARTPFTDTQYF	TGTGCCAGCAGTGGGCAAGCTAGGACTCCATTCACAGATACGCAGTATTTT
TRBJ1-6	TRBD1	TRBV20-1	NA	CSARRQGSDNAPLHF	TGCAGTGCTAGACGACAGGGGAGTGATAATGCACCCCTCCACTTT
TRBJ2-7	TRBD2	TRBV7-9	NA	CASNQTPTSGYEQYF	TGTGCCAGCAACCAAACCCCAACTAGCGGCTACGAGCAGTACTTC